This T cell receptor beta chain was obtained from a study of blood T cells in healthy people across ages. Findings and limits, study-wide: Among T cells, TCR beta diversity per million cells dropped roughly linearly as age rose.

Then a second PCR, running about 6 to 11 cycles, was carried out with a sample-barcoded 5' primer and a J-beta primer mix. TCRdb passed the 5' RACE reads through MiXCR, listing each CDR3 protein once. This sample has about 730,000 distinct CDR3 sequences, with approximately 43% found just once. As regards this clonotype: The target antigen is unknown.

With 2 bases clipped from V and 8 bases from J, the junction kept 18 bases outside the gene matches. The CDR3 totals 18 residues. Germline assignment: CDR1 MDHEN and CDR2 SYDVKM. Donors each provided ten milliliters of peripheral blood. The chain uses TRBV28 and TRBJ1-2; TRBD1 aligns across 9 bases. The sample consisted of blood. The clonotype comes from a woman aged 60-75 years in good health. CDR3 protein: CASSLRRTYRGRLYGYTF. Here the CDR3 DNA reads TGTGCCAGCAGTTTACGCCGAACCTACAGGGGGCGCTTGTACGGCTACACCTTC.